This T cell receptor (beta chain) was sequenced for a study of T cells in Graves' hyperthyroidism and ophthalmopathy. Study context: Upon initial diagnosis and before any treatment, peripheral blood was collected.

This clonotype showed up just a few times. Its antigen is undetermined. Amplified regions were TCR beta CDR3 sequences from RNA transcripts. Researchers ran a first-round RT-PCR on the TCR CDR3 using the HTBI primer set. Each CDR3 protein gets one entry after TCRdb re-called the multiplex PCR reads with MiXCR. The sample gives hundreds of thousands of distinct CDR3 sequences, 14% of which show up once; about a tenth is in the top ten. Study-wide points: Ophthalmopathy was told apart from stable hyperthyroidism by a 13 V-J model.

Between the trimmed V and J ends, which lost 4 bases and 8 bases, there was a span of 11 bases. The germline gives CDR1 SEHNR, CDR2 FQNEAQ (reference sequence). This CDR3 is 12 amino acids long. The study excluded patients with uncontrolled infection, other autoimmune disease, pregnancy or lactation. The origin of this receptor is a woman aged 18-35 years with Graves' hyperthyroidism. The specimen was blood. This chain connects TRBV7-9 to TRBJ1-2; D is unclear. The CDR3 region has the DNA TGTGCCAGCAGCTATAATCGGTACGGCTACACCTTC. Translation: CASSYNRYGYTF.